This T cell receptor beta chain appears in the sequencing data of a study of blood T cell repertoires in COVID-19. Cohorts were assigned according to the clinical history that participants reported. In the original workflow: Estimation of nucleated cell counts was performed using reference gene primer amplification. Clones were sequenced by immunoSEQ multiplex PCR, and TCRdb holds only the in-frame ones, with some missing. V, J and clone size reflect that table, while D and trimming were determined from the DNA. The sample has 200,000 to 250,000 clones; about four fifths are singletons. The sequenced sample was PBMCs or T cells enriched from blood (not recorded which). This sequence was found in a woman in her 40s who had been exposed to COVID-19.

CDR3 sequence reads: CAISETAGGPDTQYF. CDR3 in DNA: TGTGCCATCAGTGAAACAGCGGGGGGGCCGGATACGCAGTATTTT. The chain carries TRBV10-3 and TRBJ2-3; 10 nucleotides agree with TRBD2. The ends lost 3 bases at V and 6 bases at J; junction bases unmatched: 6. The CDR3 length is 15 residues. Germline V gene sequence: CDR1 ENHRY, CDR2 SYGVKD.